The 15 T cell receptor beta chains below come from one sample, sequenced in a study of cytomegalovirus exposure and HLA in healthy donors. 60 Vbeta and 13 Jbeta primers were used in PCR. Clones were read by immunoSEQ multiplex PCR, and TCRdb kept only the in-frame ones, dropping some. The top ten hold around 1% of the sample, which has 200,000 to 250,000 clones, 75% to 90% seen once. Input material: PBMCs. Receptors were obtained from a woman between 18 and 29 years old in good health and CMV-seronegative.

The V gene is TRBV2, the J gene TRBJ2-7; tentative D call: TRBD2 (6 bases). This CDR3 comprises 17 residues. Germline V gene data show CDR1 as SNHLY and CDR2 as FYNNEI. Trimming pared 4 bases from V and 2 bases from J, leaving 21 bases between. CDR3 in amino acids: CASSGTVMGGPTYEQYF. The CDR3 nucleotides read TGTGCCAGCAGTGGTACGGTGATGGGGGGACCCACCTACGAGCAGTACTTC.

J is TRBJ1-5 and V is TRBV7-2; D is unresolved. V was shortened by 5 bases and J by 7 bases, with 15 bases between the two germline ends. Looked up from germline, CDR1 is SGHTA and CDR2 is FQGNSA. CDR3 size: 14 residues. CDR3 DNA sequence: TGTGCCAGCAGCCAGGCGCCGGGGAGCCAGCCCCAGCATTTT. Translated: CASSQAPGSQPQHF.

The CDR3 DNA follows: TGCAGTACCCAGTGGGGAAACACCATATATTTT. Amino acid sequence: CSTQWGNTIYF. The chain combines TRBV29-1 with TRBJ1-3, with D unresolved. CDR1 and CDR2 (germline): SQVTM, ANQGSEA. This CDR3 contains 11 residues.

This sequence joins TRBV10-2 and TRBJ1-2; 7 bases are shared with TRBD1. The V and J ends lost 7 bases and 4 bases, in that order; junction bases with no gene match: 9. CDR1 and CDR2 from the germline V gene are WSHSY and SAAADI. The CDR3 consists of 14 residues. CDR3 protein: CASIGTAAPYGYTF. The CDR3 bases are TGCGCCAGCATCGGGACAGCCGCCCCCTATGGCTACACCTTC.

The chain combines TRBV5-1 with TRBJ2-1; TRBD2 matches at 9 bases. The CDR3 runs to 16 residues. Trimming at V came to 6 bases and at J to 9 bases, leaving 16 bases not matched to a gene. CDR1 and CDR2 from the germline V gene are SGHRS and YFSETQ. The CDR3: CASKGGPSGNWGEQFF. The CDR3 nucleotides are TGCGCCAGCAAAGGAGGGCCTAGCGGGAATTGGGGTGAGCAGTTCTTC. Full variable domain (remainder filled in from reference TRBV5-1 and TRBJ2-1): KAGVTQTPRYLIKTRGQQVTLSCSPISGHRSVSWYQQTPGQGLQFLFEYFSETQRNKGNFPGRFSGRQFSNSRSEMNVSTLELGDSALYLCASKGGPSGNWGEQFFGPGTRLTVL.

This clone was picked up one time. This CDR3 is CASSFSRTGDYTF. DNA for the CDR3: TGTGCCAGCAGTTTCTCCCGGACAGGGGACTACACCTTC. The J gene is TRBJ1-2, the V gene TRBV27, with TRBD1 matching 9 bases. Germline V gene sequence: CDR1 MNHEY, CDR2 SMNVEV (reference sequence). Germline trimming cut 3 bases from V and 10 bases from J; bases unmatched to any gene: 6. The CDR3 consists of 13 residues.

The chain couples TRBV4-3 to TRBJ1-2; the D is unclear. The ends were cut back, 3 bases at V and 0 bases at J, with 8 bases in the middle. The CDR3 runs to 14 residues. The germline CDR1 and CDR2 sequences are LGHNA and YSLEER. As DNA, the CDR3 is TGCGCCAGCAGCCAGGCCGAGGCTAACTATGGCTACACCTTC. Its protein is CASSQAEANYGYTF.

This clone was recorded a few times. This same CDR3 is encoded by further DNA sequences in the sample. The chain employs TRBV19 and TRBJ1-1; the D gene is possibly TRBD1 (5 bases). Germline V gene lookup returns CDR1 LNHDA and CDR2 SQIVND (reference sequence). Deletions cut 3 bases from V and 5 bases from J, with 10 bases between. The CDR3 is 13 residues long. CDR3 in amino acids: CASSIGGGTEAFF. CDR3 DNA sequence: TGTGCCAGTAGTATTGGGGGGGGTACTGAAGCTTTCTTT.

V usage is TRBV18 and J usage is TRBJ1-2; D might be TRBD1 (6 bases). Germline CDR1 reads KGHSH; CDR2 reads LQKENI. The germline V and J ends were trimmed by 2 bases and 14 bases, with 21 bases remaining between them. The CDR3 sequence is 14 residues long. The CDR3 nucleotides are TGTGCCAGCTCACCAATTGATAGCGCACAGGGCCTGACCTTC. Its translation is CASSPIDSAQGLTF.

V usage is TRBV5-4 and J usage is TRBJ2-2; 11 bases are shared with TRBD2. The CDR3 sequence is 15 residues long. With V trimmed by 4 bases and J by 5 bases, 4 bases remained unmatched. CDR1 and CDR2 (germline): SGHNT, YYREEE (reference sequence). Here the CDR3 DNA reads TGTGCCAGCAGCCCGACTAGCGGGACGACCGGGGAGCTGTTTTTT. Translated, it gives CASSPTSGTTGELFF.

The chain carries TRBV9 and TRBJ1-2, with a possible D match to TRBD1 (5 bases). The CDR3 covers 14 residues. The V gene lost 3 bases and the J gene lost 4 bases, with 13 bases spanning the gap. Germline CDR1 SGDLS, CDR2 YYNGEE. CDR3 sequence reads: CASSADGGSYGYTF. The DNA of the CDR3 is TGTGCCAGCAGCGCCGACGGGGGGAGCTATGGCTACACCTTC.

V is TRBV7-2 and J is TRBJ2-5; the D gene is possibly TRBD1 (5 bases). CDR3 length: 14 residues. Trimming removed 4 bases from V and 12 bases from J, with 21 bases in between. The V gene's germline CDR1 is SGHTA and CDR2 FQGNSA. In DNA form, the CDR3 reads TGTGCCAGCAGCTCCGAAAGGGGCCAGCGAAACAAGTACTTC. Encoded protein: CASSSERGQRNKYF.

This clone was found once. The chain recombines TRBV5-8 with TRBJ1-3; D call uncertain. The CDR3 covers 13 residues. V gave up 0 bases and J gave up 4 bases, with 5 bases separating them. Per the germline V gene, CDR1 is SGHTS and CDR2 is YDEGEE. CDR3 amino acids: CASSLARGNTIYF. The CDR3 DNA follows: TGTGCCAGCAGCTTGGCCAGAGGAAACACCATATATTTT. The complete variable domain, with remaining parts taken from reference TRBV5-8 and TRBJ1-3, reads EAGVTQSPTHLIKTRGQQATLRCSPISGHTSVYWYQQALGLGLQFLLWYDEGEERNRGNFPPRFSGRQFPNYSSELNVNALELEDSALYLCASSLARGNTIYFGEGSWLTVV.

This rearrangement joins TRBV19 to TRBJ2-3; D might be TRBD1 (5 bases). CDR3 length: 18 residues. Germline CDR1 and CDR2: LNHDA and SQIVND (reference sequence). The V end was cut by 0 bases, the J end by 0 bases, with 16 bases between. CDR3 amino acids: CASSIDPNRPSSTDTQYF. The CDR3 DNA sequence: TGTGCCAGTAGTATAGATCCGAACAGGCCCTCTAGCACAGATACGCAGTATTTT.

A single count supports this clone. The chain combines TRBV5-4 with TRBJ2-7; D is unclear. V gave up 0 bases and J gave up 2 bases, with 3 bases separating them. The CDR3 extends over 12 amino acids. CDR1 and CDR2 from the germline V gene are SGHNT and YYREEE (reference sequence). In DNA form, the CDR3 reads TGTGCCAGCAGCTTGGGAGCCTACGAGCAGTACTTC. It codes for CASSLGAYEQYF.